The clone carrying this T cell receptor beta chain was detected ten times or more. Its specificity is not known. TCRdb reanalysed the 5' RACE reads using MiXCR and keeps one entry per CDR3 protein. The sample carries about 720,000 distinct CDR3 sequences, 8.5% to 9.5% recorded once. This specimen comes from a study of identical twins. Regarding the study as a whole: Analyses of zero insertions could, in part, be confounded by invariant MAIT and iNKT cells. Reduced insertions were recorded for abundant cord blood beta clonotypes, with no such pattern in memory repertoires. Donors were not followed over many years; analysis was cross-sectional.

From germline, CDR1 is DFQATT and CDR2 SNEGSKA (reference sequence). CDR3 length: 13 residues. Deletions cut 6 bases from V and 2 bases from J, with 13 bases between. The same specimen was also included in a second study, on yellow fever vaccine responses in identical twins. According to that study: Twins reportedly had a vaccine T cell response that seemed partly convergent, partly personalized.

The gene calls are TRBV20-1 and TRBJ2-5; weak D call: TRBD1 (5 bases). This clonotype was sampled from a woman aged 18-29 years in good health. Specimen: PBMCs. The CDR3 DNA reads TGCAGTGCCAAAGGGGCAGTACAAGAGACCCAGTACTTC. It is translated as CSAKGAVQETQYF.